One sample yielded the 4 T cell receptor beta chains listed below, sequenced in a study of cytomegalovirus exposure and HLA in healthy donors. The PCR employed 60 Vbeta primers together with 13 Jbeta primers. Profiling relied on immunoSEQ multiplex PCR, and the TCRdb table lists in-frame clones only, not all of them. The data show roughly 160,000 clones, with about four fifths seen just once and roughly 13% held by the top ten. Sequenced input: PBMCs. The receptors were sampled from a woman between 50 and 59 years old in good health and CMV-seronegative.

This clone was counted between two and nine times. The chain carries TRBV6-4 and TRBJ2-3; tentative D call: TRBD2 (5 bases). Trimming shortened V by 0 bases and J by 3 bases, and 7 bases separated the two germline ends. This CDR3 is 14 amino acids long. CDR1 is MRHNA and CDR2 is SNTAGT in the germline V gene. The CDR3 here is CASSDSIATDTQYF. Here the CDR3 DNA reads TGTGCCAGCAGTGACTCGATAGCGACAGATACGCAGTATTTT.

CDR3 sequence (DNA): TGTGCCAGCAGTACCTGGGCCGTCAACGCTGAAGCTTTCTTT. Encoded protein: CASSTWAVNAEAFF. The chain has TRBV6-5 and TRBJ1-1; D not resolved. V was pared by 5 bases and J by 6 bases, with 16 bases between. Germline V gene data show CDR1 as MNHEY and CDR2 as SVGAGI. The CDR3 length is 14 residues.

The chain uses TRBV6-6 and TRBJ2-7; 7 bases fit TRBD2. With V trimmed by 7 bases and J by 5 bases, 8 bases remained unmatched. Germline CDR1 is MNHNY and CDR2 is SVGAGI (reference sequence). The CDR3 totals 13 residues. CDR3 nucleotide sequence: TGTGCCAGCACGCGGGAGTCTTCCAACGAGCAGTACTTC. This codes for CASTRESSNEQYF.

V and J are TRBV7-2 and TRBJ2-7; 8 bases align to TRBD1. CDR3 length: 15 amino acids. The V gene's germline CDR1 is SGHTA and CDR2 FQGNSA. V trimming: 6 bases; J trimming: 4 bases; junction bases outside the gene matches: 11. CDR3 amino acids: CASSRATGGSYEQYF. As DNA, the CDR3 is TGTGCCAGCAGTAGAGCTACAGGGGGAAGTTACGAGCAGTACTTC.